The clone carrying this TCR beta chain was picked up one time. Its antigen is unknown. This CDR3 is 15 amino acids long. Germline loops: CDR1 LNHDA, CDR2 SQIVND (reference sequence). Unmatched junction bases numbered 7, after V lost 3 bases and J lost 3 bases. This record belongs to a study of cytomegalovirus exposure and HLA in healthy donors. The study, taken as a whole, reports: A previous analysis found most TCR beta V segments productive roughly 87% or roughly 30% of the time. Analyses of presence/absence relied on an assumption of roughly uniform sequencing depth across donors. Associated with cytomegalovirus, according to the listing, were 150 to 200 TCR beta chains.

With 60 Vbeta and 13 Jbeta primers, the PCR was carried out. Sequencing was performed with immunoSEQ multiplex PCR; in TCRdb, only in-frame clones are kept and a portion is missing. The table includes 200,000 to 300,000 clones, 70% to 90% detected once. V is TRBV19 and J is TRBJ2-7; 8 bases are a match to TRBD2. Sequencing was done on a sample of PBMCs. The origin of this receptor is a girl aged 2 to 10 in good health and CMV-seronegative. CDR3 nucleotide sequence: TGTGCCAGTAGTATCCGGGAAAGCGGGGGCTACGAGCAGTACTTC. Protein sequence: CASSIRESGGYEQYF.